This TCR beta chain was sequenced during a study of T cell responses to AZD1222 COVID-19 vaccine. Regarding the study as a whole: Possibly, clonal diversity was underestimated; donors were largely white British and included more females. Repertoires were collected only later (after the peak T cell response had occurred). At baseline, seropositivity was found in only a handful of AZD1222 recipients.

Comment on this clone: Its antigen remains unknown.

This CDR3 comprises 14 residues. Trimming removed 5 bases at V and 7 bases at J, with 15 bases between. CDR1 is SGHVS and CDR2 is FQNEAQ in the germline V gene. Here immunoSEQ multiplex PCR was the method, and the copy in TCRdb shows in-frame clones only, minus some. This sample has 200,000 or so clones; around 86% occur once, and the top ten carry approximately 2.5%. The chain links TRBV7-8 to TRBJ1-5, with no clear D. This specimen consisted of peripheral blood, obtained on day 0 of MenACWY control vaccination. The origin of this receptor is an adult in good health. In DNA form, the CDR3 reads TGTGCCAGCAGCCCCTATGCCCCTCAACAGCCCCAGCATTTT. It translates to CASSPYAPQQPQHF.